The sequence of this T cell receptor (beta chain) was determined in a study of CD8+CD57+ T cells in acquired aplastic anemia. Patients chosen for sequencing had shown CD8+CD57+ cell expansion by flow cytometry. V lost 3 bases and J 4 bases, leaving 9 bases between the germline ends. In germline, CDR1 is LNHDA, CDR2 SQIVND (reference sequence). This CDR3 is 14 amino acids long. Study-level findings and limits: Comparison of patients with controls identified twenty-nine shared CD8+ CDR3 sequences.

As to this clonotype: The antigen remains undetermined.

The study profiled TCR beta VDJ and CDR3 using genomic DNA as template. In TCRdb, the reads were re-called with MiXCR into one record per CDR3 protein. The profile shows some 140,000 distinct CDR3 sequences, about 52% of them singletons. The source material was sorted CD4+, CD8+, or CD8+CD57+ T cells (not recorded which) from PBMCs. The TCR was taken from a human donor with aplastic anemia. The gene calls are TRBV19 and TRBJ2-2; TRBD2 is a possible D gene (5 bases). The CDR3 loop is CASSIGGFTGELFF. DNA of the CDR3: TGTGCCAGTAGTATCGGCGGGTTCACCGGGGAGCTGTTTTTT.